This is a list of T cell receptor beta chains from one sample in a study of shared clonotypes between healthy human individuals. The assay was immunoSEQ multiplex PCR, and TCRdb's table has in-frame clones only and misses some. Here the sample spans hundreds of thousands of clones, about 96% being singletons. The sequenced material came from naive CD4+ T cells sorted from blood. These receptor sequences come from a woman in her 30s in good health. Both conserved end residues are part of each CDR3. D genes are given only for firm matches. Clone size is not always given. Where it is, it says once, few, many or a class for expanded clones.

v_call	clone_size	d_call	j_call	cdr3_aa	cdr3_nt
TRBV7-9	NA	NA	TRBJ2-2	CASSLSNAGELFF	TGTGCCAGCAGCTTATCTAATGCCGGGGAGCTGTTTTTT
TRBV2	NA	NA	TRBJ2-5	CASRSEEYQETQYF	TGTGCCAGCAGGTCTGAAGAGTACCAAGAGACCCAGTACTTC
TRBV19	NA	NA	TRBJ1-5	CASSRETSRVQPQHF	TGTGCCAGTAGTAGGGAGACAAGTAGGGTTCAGCCCCAGCATTTT
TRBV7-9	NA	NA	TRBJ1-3	CASSQGYPSGNTIYF	TGTGCCAGCAGTCAAGGTTACCCCTCTGGAAACACCATATATTTT
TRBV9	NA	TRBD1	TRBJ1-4	CASSAGTGGRISEKLFF	TGTGCCAGCAGCGCCGGGACAGGGGGTAGGATAAGTGAAAAACTGTTTTTT
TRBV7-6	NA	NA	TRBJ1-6	CASSPGAYSPLHF	TGTGCCAGCAGCCCTGGGGCCTATTCACCCCTCCACTTT
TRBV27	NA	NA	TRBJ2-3	CASSLNVRAADTQYF	TGTGCCAGCAGTTTAAATGTCAGGGCAGCAGATACGCAGTATTTT
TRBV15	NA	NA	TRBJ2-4	CATSPKGDGRKNIQYF	TGTGCCACCAGCCCGAAAGGGGACGGGCGTAAAAACATTCAGTACTTC
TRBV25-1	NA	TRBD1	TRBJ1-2	CASSEVNRGYGYTF	TGTGCCAGCAGTGAAGTTAACAGGGGCTATGGCTACACCTTC
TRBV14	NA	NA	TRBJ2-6	CASSFFPPSGANVLTF	TGTGCCAGCAGCTTTTTTCCCCCGTCTGGGGCCAACGTCCTGACTTTC
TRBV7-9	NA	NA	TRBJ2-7	CASSLGMSSYEQYF	TGTGCCAGCAGCTTGGGGATGAGCTCCTACGAGCAGTACTTC
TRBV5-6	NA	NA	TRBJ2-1	CASSYPGRTDNEQFF	TGTGCCAGCAGCTATCCTGGGAGGACAGACAATGAGCAGTTCTTC
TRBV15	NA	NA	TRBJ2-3	CATSRALPGRSTDTQYF	TGTGCCACCAGCAGAGCCTTACCGGGACGGAGCACAGATACGCAGTATTTT
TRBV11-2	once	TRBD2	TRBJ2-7	CASSINPGLQNAEQYF	TGTGCCAGCAGCATCAATCCGGGACTACAAAACGCCGAGCAGTACTTC
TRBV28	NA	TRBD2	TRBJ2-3	CASSFSGSPTDTQYF	TGTGCCAGCAGTTTTAGCGGGAGTCCCACAGATACGCAGTATTTT
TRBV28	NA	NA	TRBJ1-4	CASSGPTPSTNEKLFF	TGTGCCAGCAGCGGACCGACACCTTCAACTAATGAAAAACTGTTTTTT
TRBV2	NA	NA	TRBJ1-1	CASRPVGQNTEAFF	TGTGCCAGCAGGCCTGTCGGACAGAACACTGAAGCTTTCTTT
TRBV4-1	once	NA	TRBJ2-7	CASSYYLQGLYEQYF	TGCGCCAGCAGCTACTACTTACAGGGACTTTACGAGCAGTACTTC
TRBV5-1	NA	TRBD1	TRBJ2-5	CASRKDRGPPVETQYF	TGCGCCAGCAGAAAGGATAGGGGGCCCCCGGTTGAGACCCAGTACTTC
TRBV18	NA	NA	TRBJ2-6	CASSPPPGRVRAGANVLTF	TGTGCCAGCTCACCACCGCCCGGCCGGGTTAGGGCAGGGGCCAACGTCCTGACTTTC
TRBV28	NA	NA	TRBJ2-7	CASGLPAGSSYEQYF	TGTGCCAGCGGGTTACCCGCCGGGAGCTCCTACGAGCAGTACTTC
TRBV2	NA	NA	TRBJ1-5	CASSGERGHQPQHF	TGTGCCAGCAGTGGGGAGCGGGGGCATCAGCCCCAGCATTTT
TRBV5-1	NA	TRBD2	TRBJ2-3	CASDSGTSTDTQYF	TGCGCCAGCGATAGCGGGACTAGCACAGATACGCAGTATTTT
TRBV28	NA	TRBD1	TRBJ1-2	CASNLLVRQGENYGYTF	TGTGCCAGCAATCTGCTAGTCCGACAGGGGGAGAACTATGGCTACACCTTC
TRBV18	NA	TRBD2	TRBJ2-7	CASSPSGTNRQYF	TGTGCCAGCTCACCGTCCGGGACTAACAGGCAGTACTTC
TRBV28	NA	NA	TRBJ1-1	CASTGNTEAFF	TGTGCCAGCACGGGGAACACTGAAGCTTTCTTT
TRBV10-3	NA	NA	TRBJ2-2	CAISERGDTGELFF	TGTGCCATCAGTGAGCGTGGGGACACCGGGGAGCTGTTTTTT
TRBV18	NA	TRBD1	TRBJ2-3	CASSPPGTGKTDTQYF	TGTGCCAGCTCACCCCCCGGGACAGGGAAAACAGATACGCAGTATTTT
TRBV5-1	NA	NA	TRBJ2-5	CASSFYGGQETQYF	TGCGCCAGCAGCTTCTACGGGGGACAAGAGACCCAGTACTTC
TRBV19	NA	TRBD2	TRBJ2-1	CASSIVSGSWNEQFF	TGTGCCAGTAGTATTGTTAGCGGGAGTTGGAATGAGCAGTTCTTC
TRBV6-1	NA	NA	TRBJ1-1	CASYRVPNTEAFF	TGTGCCAGCTACAGAGTACCTAACACTGAAGCTTTCTTT
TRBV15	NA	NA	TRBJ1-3	CATSRGKQSSGNTIYF	TGTGCCACCAGCAGGGGCAAGCAGAGCTCTGGAAACACCATATATTTT
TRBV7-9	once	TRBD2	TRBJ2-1	CASSFTGTTYNEQFF	TGTGCCAGCAGCTTTACCGGGACTACTTACAATGAGCAGTTCTTC
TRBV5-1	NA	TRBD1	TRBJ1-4	CASSLEGANEKLFF	TGCGCCAGCAGCTTGGAGGGGGCAAATGAAAAACTGTTTTTT
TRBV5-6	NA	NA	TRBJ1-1	CASSLLGRNTEAFF	TGTGCCAGCAGCTTGCTGGGTCGTAACACTGAAGCTTTCTTT
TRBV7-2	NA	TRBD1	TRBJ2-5	CASSSTGLETQYF	TGTGCCAGCAGCTCGACAGGGTTGGAGACCCAGTACTTC
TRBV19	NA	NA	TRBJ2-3	CASSFGQNTDTQYF	TGTGCCAGTAGTTTCGGACAGAACACAGATACGCAGTATTTT
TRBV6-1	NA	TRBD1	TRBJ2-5	CASSEGQGGKTQYF	TGTGCCAGCAGTGAAGGACAGGGGGGAAAGACCCAGTACTTC
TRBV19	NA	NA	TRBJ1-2	CASSILAGGSAYGYTF	TGTGCCAGTAGTATACTGGCCGGGGGGTCTGCCTATGGCTACACCTTC
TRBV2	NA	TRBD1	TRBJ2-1	CASDRGVSWREDNEQFF	TGTGCCAGCGACAGGGGTGTTTCGTGGCGGGAAGACAATGAGCAGTTCTTC
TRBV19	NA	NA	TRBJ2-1	CASSPRDAYNEQFF	TGTGCCAGTAGTCCCCGGGACGCCTACAATGAGCAGTTCTTC
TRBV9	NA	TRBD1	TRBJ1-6	CASSDTGTGGSPLHF	TGTGCCAGCAGCGACACCGGGACAGGTGGATCACCCCTCCACTTT
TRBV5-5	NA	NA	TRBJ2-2	CASRPGLTWGGELFF	TGTGCCAGCAGGCCGGGACTCACCTGGGGCGGGGAGCTGTTTTTT